This entry lists 14 T cell receptor beta chains sequenced from one sample in a study of regulatory dendritic cells for organ transplantation (dated by TCRdb to the late 2010s). Sorted T cell subsets were CFSE-labeled and co-cultured for five to six days with allogeneic regulatory or mature dendritic cells at a 1:10 DC:T ratio. The library was generated by the immunoSEQ multiplex PCR assay. In its TCRdb copy, this immuneACCESS table keeps in-frame sequences only and misses some clones. Where compared with another copy, unresolved V genes explain less than half of these, and the others have no known cause. The sample profile shows more than 15,000 clones; 65% to 80% of them were found once. Jointly, the top ten make up approximately 3.3% of the sample. No antigen has been assigned to these receptors. Sequenced: memory CD4+ T cells from blood cultured with regulatory dendritic cells. The sample's cell subset or site label is to be understood as: CD45RO+ memory T cells. The receptors were sampled from a human donor in good health.

This clone showed up just once. V gene TRBV11-2 combines with J gene TRBJ1-5; D is uncertain. The CDR3 extends over 15 amino acids. CDR1 and CDR2 from the germline V gene are SGHAT and FQNNGV. V shed 0 bases and J shed 0 bases, with 6 bases lying between them. The CDR3 reads CASSLDGYSNQPQHF. As DNA, the CDR3 is TGTGCCAGCAGCTTAGACGGGTATAGCAATCAGCCCCAGCATTTT.

The rearrangement uses TRBV6-4 and TRBJ2-3; D is unclear. This CDR3 spans 13 amino acids. Germline CDR1 and CDR2: MRHNA and SNTAGT. V was pared by 0 bases and J by 3 bases, with 4 bases between. In nucleotides, the CDR3 is TGTGCCAGCAGTGACTCTGAGACAGATACGCAGTATTTT. Translating gives CASSDSETDTQYF.

J is TRBJ2-3 and V is TRBV28, with D unresolved. The CDR3 totals 15 residues. V lost 6 bases, J lost 0 bases, and 13 bases lay in between. The germline V gene encodes CDR1 MDHEN and CDR2 SYDVKM. DNA of the CDR3: TGTGCCAGCAGCTCCCCCCCGGCTAGCACAGATACGCAGTATTTT. Translation: CASSSPPASTDTQYF.

V is TRBV4-1 and J is TRBJ2-7; either TRBD1 or TRBD2 may fit D (6 bases each). The ends were cut back, 2 bases at V and 5 bases at J, with 13 bases in the middle. The germline CDR1 and CDR2 sequences are MGHRA and YSYEKL. The CDR3 contains 14 residues. CDR3 nucleotides: TGCGCCAGCAGCCAATGGGGGGCAGAGAACGAGCAGTACTTC. This translates into CASSQWGAENEQYF.

This chain connects TRBV28 to TRBJ1-1, with D uncertain. The V gene lost 7 bases and the J gene lost 6 bases, with 15 bases spanning the gap. The CDR3 covers 13 residues. Per germline, CDR1 MDHEN and CDR2 SYDVKM. The CDR3 sequence is CASTNTLGSEAFF. CDR3 DNA sequence: TGTGCCAGCACTAATACCCTCGGATCTGAAGCTTTCTTT.

The chain carries TRBV9 and TRBJ2-3, with D perhaps matching TRBD1 (5 bases). The CDR3 spans 14 residues. Germline V gene data show CDR1 as SGDLS and CDR2 as YYNGEE. Deletions cut 3 bases from V and 3 bases from J, with 11 bases between. The CDR3 is CASSEGHQTDTQYF. The DNA of the CDR3 is TGTGCCAGCAGCGAAGGACATCAGACAGATACGCAGTATTTT.

This clone showed up just a few times. This sequence joins TRBV28 and TRBJ2-1; no clear D. The germline V gene has CDR1 MDHEN and CDR2 SYDVKM. V was pared by 1 base and J by 8 bases, with 3 bases between. This CDR3 spans 11 amino acids. The CDR3 DNA sequence: TGTGCCAGCAGTTTATTTCATGAGCAGTTCTTC. Protein product: CASSLFHEQFF. The whole variable domain, remainder taken from reference TRBV28 and TRBJ2-1, is DVKVTQSSRYLVKRTGEKVFLECVQDMDHENMFWYRQDPGLGLRLIYFSYDVKMKEKGDIPEGYSVSREKKERFSLILESASTNQTSMYLCASSLFHEQFFGPGTRLTVL.

This chain joins TRBV6-1 and TRBJ2-5; D is undetermined. This CDR3 has 14 amino acids. Germline V gene data show CDR1 as MNHNS and CDR2 as SASEGT. Trimming took off 7 bases at V and 5 bases at J, with 17 bases between the two ends. The CDR3 region has the DNA TGTGCCAGCAAAAGGACCAGAGTCGTGGAGACCCAGTACTTC. It translates to CASKRTRVVETQYF.

This chain uses TRBV6-6 with TRBJ2-7; 9 bases are a match to TRBD1. The CDR3 is 14 amino acids. The germline gives CDR1 MNHNY, CDR2 SVGAGI (reference sequence). Unmatched junction bases numbered 11, after V lost 11 bases and J lost 3 bases. The DNA for the CDR3 is TGTGCCGTCTCACCCGGGACAGGGAACTACGAGCAGTACTTC. This gives the protein CAVSPGTGNYEQYF.

The gene calls are TRBV6-5 and TRBJ1-2; 7 nucleotides line up with TRBD1. The J segment lost 1 base and the V segment lost 5 bases, leaving 4 bases of the junction unmatched. The CDR3 runs 14 residues. CDR1 and CDR2 from the germline V gene are MNHEY and SVGAGI. In DNA form, the CDR3 reads TGTGCCAGCAGTCTACAGGGGAGTAACTATGGCTACACCTTC. Amino acid sequence: CASSLQGSNYGYTF.

The sample holds a few counts of this clone. This chain links TRBV6-1 with TRBJ2-7; 8 bases map to TRBD2. V was pared by 3 bases and J by 3 bases, with 10 bases of the junction left unmatched. Germline values: CDR1 MNHNS, CDR2 SASEGT. The CDR3 is made up of 16 amino acids. CDR3 nucleotide sequence: TGTGCCAGCAGTGATCTGGGCGCGGGGGGAGACTACGAGCAGTACTTC. Its protein is CASSDLGAGGDYEQYF.

The chain uses TRBV7-6 and TRBJ2-1; D is ambiguous. The CDR3 length is 12 residues. Trimming stripped 4 bases from V and 14 bases from J, with 15 bases between. CDR1 is SGHVS, CDR2 FNYEAQ, per germline. In nucleotides, the CDR3 is TGTGCCAGCAGCTCTTATTTCAGCCGGGAGTTCTTC. Translation: CASSSYFSREFF.

The rearrangement links TRBV19 to TRBJ2-4; D may be TRBD2 (6 bases). There are 13 residues in the CDR3. Trimming cost V 2 bases and J 8 bases, with 10 bases left between them. CDR1 is LNHDA, CDR2 SQIVND, per germline (reference sequence). As DNA, the CDR3 is TGTGCCAGTAGTATACGGGGGATGGACATTCAGTACTTC. Protein: CASSIRGMDIQYF.

The genes are TRBV7-3 and TRBJ2-1, with 7 bases aligning to TRBD2. Germline lookup yields CDR1 SGHTA and CDR2 FQGTGA. The trim removed 4 bases at V and 6 bases at J, leaving 6 bases unmatched. The length of the CDR3 is 14 residues. CDR3 sequence reads: CASSSGLGGNEQFF. The CDR3 DNA reads TGTGCCAGCAGCTCAGGACTAGGAGGCAATGAGCAGTTCTTC.